The 5 T cell receptor beta chains in this list originate from one sample, sequenced in a study of CXCR3 chemokines and chemotherapy response in bladder cancer. TCRdb processed the PCR reads anew with MiXCR; each CDR3 protein has one entry. The table shows 1,500 to 2,000 distinct CDR3 sequences, with about 20% occurring only once. The specimen was taken from a patient whose treatment included neoadjuvant chemotherapy. The receptors shown here come from a human donor with bladder cancer that did not respond to neoadjuvant chemotherapy.

This clonotype has more than one count but fewer than ten. This chain connects TRBV15 to TRBJ2-1, with 11 bases aligning to TRBD1. CDR3 length: 17 amino acids. Germline CDR1 reads LNHNV; CDR2 reads YYDKDF (reference sequence). V dropped 0 bases and J dropped 7; count of bases not matched to a gene: 8. This chain's CDR3 is CATSRDLGTGGNNEQFF. In DNA, the CDR3 is TGTGCCACCAGCAGAGATTTAGGGACAGGGGGGAATAATGAGCAGTTCTTC.

This clonotype was seen many times. This sequence joins TRBV6-5 and TRBJ2-7; TRBD2 is a possible D gene (7 bases). V gave up 6 bases and J gave up 2 bases, with 17 bases separating them. CDR1 MNHEY and CDR2 SVGAGI come from the germline V gene. The CDR3 extends over 15 amino acids. The CDR3 loop reads CASSPWAGATYEQYF. As DNA, the CDR3 is TGTGCCAGCAGCCCCTGGGCGGGGGCCACCTACGAGCAGTACTTC.

This clonotype was observed a few times. The CDR3 DNA follows: TGTGCCAGCAGTAGACAGGGCGACTATGGCTACACCTTC. Its protein product is CASSRQGDYGYTF. V usage is TRBV2 and J usage is TRBJ1-2, with TRBD1 matching 7 bases. The germline gives CDR1 SNHLY, CDR2 FYNNEI. CDR3 length equals 13 residues. The junction had 3 bases not matched to a gene; V was cut back by 5 bases and J by 3 bases.

Relative to its sample, this clonotype is hyperexpanded. V is TRBV19 and J is TRBJ2-1; 9 bases are shared with TRBD2. Germline values: CDR1 LNHDA, CDR2 SQIVND (reference sequence). V gave up 3 bases and J gave up 2 bases; unmatched junction bases: 2. The CDR3 length is 15 residues. The CDR3 loop reads CASSISSGAYNEQFF. The CDR3 nucleotides read TGTGCCAGTAGTATCTCTAGCGGGGCCTACAATGAGCAGTTCTTC.

The rearrangement uses TRBV10-2 and TRBJ2-3, with 8 bases fitting TRBD1. The CDR3 has 15 residues. The junction had 3 bases not matched to a gene; V was cut back by 3 bases and J by 1 base. Germline CDR1 and CDR2: WSHSY and SAAADI. The CDR3 is CASSEGQGRTDTQYF. CDR3 coding DNA: TGCGCCAGCAGTGAAGGACAGGGACGCACAGATACGCAGTATTTT.